These 8 T cell receptor beta chains were all obtained from the same sample, sequenced in a study of cytomegalovirus exposure and HLA in healthy donors. Primers included in the PCR were 60 Vbeta and 13 Jbeta primers. Clones were read by immunoSEQ multiplex PCR, and TCRdb kept only the in-frame ones, dropping some. The sample includes approximately 140,000 clones, about 81% of them seen just once. Sequencing input: PBMCs. Every receptor here comes from a woman aged 40 to 49 in good health and CMV-seropositive.

This chain uses TRBV27 with TRBJ2-1; 9 positions agree with TRBD2. Germline V gene data show CDR1 as MNHEY and CDR2 as SMNVEV (reference sequence). Trimming removed 5 bases from V and 10 bases from J; junction bases left unmatched: 12. The CDR3 consists of 15 residues. In DNA form, the CDR3 reads TGTGCCAGCAGTCCCGGGCTTAGCGGGGGAGAGGAGCAGTTCTTC. It yields the protein CASSPGLSGGEEQFF.

V and J are TRBV10-2 and TRBJ2-7; D ambiguous. V was shortened by 1 base and J by 1 base, with 8 bases between the two germline ends. Germline V gene sequence: CDR1 WSHSY, CDR2 SAAADI. There are 14 residues in the CDR3. CDR3 DNA sequence: TGCGCCAGCAGTGAGTACTGGAGATCCTACGAGCAGTACTTC. Translating it yields CASSEYWRSYEQYF.

The rearrangement joins TRBV19 to TRBJ1-2, with D uncertain. Trimming left V 8 bases short and J 4 bases short, with 8 bases between. The CDR3 length is 11 residues. The germline V gene encodes CDR1 LNHDA and CDR2 SQIVND (reference sequence). This CDR3 is CASGRVYGYTF. The CDR3 DNA reads as TGTGCCAGTGGTCGGGTCTATGGCTACACCTTC. The complete variable domain, with remaining parts taken from reference TRBV19 and TRBJ1-2, reads DGGITQSPKYLFRKEGQNVTLSCEQNLNHDAMYWYRQDPGQGLRLIYYSQIVNDFQKGDIAEGYSVSREKKESFPLTVTSAQKNPTAFYLCASGRVYGYTFGSGTRLTVV.

The rearrangement joins TRBV14 to TRBJ2-5; weak D call: TRBD2 (5 bases). Germline V gene sequence: CDR1 SGHDN, CDR2 FVKESK. This CDR3 has 15 amino acids. The ends were cut back, 0 bases at V and 4 bases at J, with 12 bases in the middle. As DNA, the CDR3 is TGTGCCAGCAGCCAAGAAGGATACCGGGGAGAGACCCAGTACTTC. This gives the protein CASSQEGYRGETQYF.

The rearrangement joins TRBV7-9 to TRBJ2-1; TRBD1 matches at 8 bases. Trimming removed 0 bases from V and 2 bases from J; junction bases left unmatched: 3. Germline V gene sequence: CDR1 SEHNR, CDR2 FQNEAQ (reference sequence). The CDR3 covers 16 residues. In nucleotides, the CDR3 is TGTGCCAGCAGCTTAGCTAACAGGGGGGCCTACAATGAGCAGTTCTTC. Amino acids: CASSLANRGAYNEQFF.

J is TRBJ2-5 and V is TRBV19; D might be TRBD1 (6 bases). V lost 5 bases, J lost 0 bases, and 10 bases lay in between. Germline V lookup: CDR1 LNHDA, CDR2 SQIVND (reference sequence). There are 14 residues in the CDR3. DNA for the CDR3: TGTGCCAGTAGTCCCAGGGGATACCAAGAGACCCAGTACTTC. Its protein is CASSPRGYQETQYF.

The rearrangement links TRBV2 to TRBJ1-2; the match to TRBD1 covers 9 bases. The CDR3 totals 15 residues. Germline CDR1 SNHLY, CDR2 FYNNEI. V shed 5 bases and J 2 bases; nucleotides not matched to a gene: 6. The CDR3 nucleotides are TGTGCCAGCAGTCCCAGGACAGGGGAGAACTATGGCTACACCTTC. Protein: CASSPRTGENYGYTF.

The chain links TRBV19 to TRBJ2-7; D is perhaps TRBD1 (6 bases). The CDR3 has 15 residues. V lost 3 bases and J 2 bases, leaving 14 bases between the germline ends. Germline lookup yields CDR1 LNHDA and CDR2 SQIVND (reference sequence). The DNA for the CDR3 is TGTGCCAGTAGTATTCTCTGGACAGACGCCTACGAGCAGTACTTC. It specifies CASSILWTDAYEQYF.